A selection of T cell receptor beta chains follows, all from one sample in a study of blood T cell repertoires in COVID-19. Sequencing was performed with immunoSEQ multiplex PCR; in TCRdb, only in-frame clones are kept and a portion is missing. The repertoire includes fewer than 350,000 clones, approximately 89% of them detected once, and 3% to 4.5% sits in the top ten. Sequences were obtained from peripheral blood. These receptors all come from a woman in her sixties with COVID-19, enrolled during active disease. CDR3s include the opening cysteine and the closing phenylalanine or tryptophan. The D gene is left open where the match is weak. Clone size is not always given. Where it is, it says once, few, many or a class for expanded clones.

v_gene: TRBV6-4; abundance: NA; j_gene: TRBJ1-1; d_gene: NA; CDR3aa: CASSDSAGEAFF; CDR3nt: TGTGCCAGCAGTGACTCAGCAGGGGAAGCTTTCTTT
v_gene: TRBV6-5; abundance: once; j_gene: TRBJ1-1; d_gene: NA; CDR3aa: CASLARTANTEAFF; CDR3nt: TGTGCCAGCCTCGCCCGGACAGCGAACACTGAAGCTTTCTTT
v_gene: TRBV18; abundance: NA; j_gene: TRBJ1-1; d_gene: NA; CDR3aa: CASSPWGENTEAFF; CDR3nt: TGTGCCAGCTCACCATGGGGCGAGAACACTGAAGCTTTCTTT
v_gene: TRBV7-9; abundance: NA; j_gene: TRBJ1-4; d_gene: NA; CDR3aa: CASSLPTQGWNEKLFF; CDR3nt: TGTGCCAGCAGCCTTCCAACCCAGGGCTGGAATGAAAAACTGTTTTTT
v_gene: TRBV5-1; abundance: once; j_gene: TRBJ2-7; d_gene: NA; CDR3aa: CARQLVSTDSYEQYF; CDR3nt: TGCGCCAGGCAGCTGGTGTCGACAGACTCCTACGAGCAGTACTTC
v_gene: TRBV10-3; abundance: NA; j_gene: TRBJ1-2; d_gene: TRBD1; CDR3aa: CAISETGTGRDLDYGYTF; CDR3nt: TGTGCCATCAGTGAGACCGGGACAGGGCGTGATTTGGACTATGGCTACACCTTC
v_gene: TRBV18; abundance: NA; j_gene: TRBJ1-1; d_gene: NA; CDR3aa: CASSPRAGNTEAFF; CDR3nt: TGTGCCAGCTCACCAAGGGCGGGGAACACTGAAGCTTTCTTT
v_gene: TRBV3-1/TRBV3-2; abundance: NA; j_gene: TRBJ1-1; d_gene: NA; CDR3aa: CASSQGIEAFF; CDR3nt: TGTGCCAGCAGCCAGGGCATTGAAGCTTTCTTT
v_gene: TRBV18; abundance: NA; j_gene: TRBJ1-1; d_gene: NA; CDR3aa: CASSPPGGLGNTEAFF; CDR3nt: TGTGCCAGCTCACCACCCGGGGGGCTCGGGAACACTGAAGCTTTCTTT
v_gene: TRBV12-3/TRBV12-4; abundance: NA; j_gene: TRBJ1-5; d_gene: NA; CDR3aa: CASSLRTDQPQHF; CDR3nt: TGTGCCAGCAGTCTCCGGACAGATCAGCCCCAGCATTTT
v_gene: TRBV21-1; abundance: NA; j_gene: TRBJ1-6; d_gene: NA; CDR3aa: CATGWGLYNSPLHF; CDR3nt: TGTGCCACCGGATGGGGCCTCTATAATTCACCCCTCCACTTT
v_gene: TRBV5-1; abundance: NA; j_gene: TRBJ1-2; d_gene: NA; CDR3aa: CASSPGGGYTF; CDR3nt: TGCGCCAGCAGCCCGGGCGGGGGCTACACCTTC
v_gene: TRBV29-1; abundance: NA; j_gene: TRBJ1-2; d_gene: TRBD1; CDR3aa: CSVGTDRYGYTF; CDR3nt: TGCAGCGTCGGGACAGATCGATATGGCTACACCTTC
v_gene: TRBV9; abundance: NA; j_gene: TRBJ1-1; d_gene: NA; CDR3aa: CASSVVGADEAFF; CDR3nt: TGTGCCAGCAGCGTAGTAGGGGCGGATGAAGCTTTCTTT
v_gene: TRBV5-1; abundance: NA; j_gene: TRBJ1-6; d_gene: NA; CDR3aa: CASSYSQGIYNSPLHF; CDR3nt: TGCGCCAGCAGCTACTCACAGGGTATATATAATTCACCCCTCCACTTT
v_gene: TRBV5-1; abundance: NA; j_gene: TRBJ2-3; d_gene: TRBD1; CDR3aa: CASSLSQGALTDTQYF; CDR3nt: TGCGCCAGCAGCTTGAGCCAGGGGGCCCTCACAGATACGCAGTATTTT
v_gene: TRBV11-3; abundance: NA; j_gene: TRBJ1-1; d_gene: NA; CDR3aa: CASSSGTQAFF; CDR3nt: TGTGCCAGCAGTTCAGGAACCCAAGCTTTCTTT
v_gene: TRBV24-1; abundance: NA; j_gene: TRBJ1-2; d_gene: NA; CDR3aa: CATSDRRGGAPCGYTF; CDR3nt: TGTGCCACCAGTGACCGTCGTGGCGGGGCGCCCTGTGGCTACACCTTC
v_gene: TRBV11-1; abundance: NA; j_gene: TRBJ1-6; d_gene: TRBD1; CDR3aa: CASSYGQAETSPLHF; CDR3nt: TGTGCCAGCAGCTACGGACAGGCCGAGACATCACCCCTCCACTTT
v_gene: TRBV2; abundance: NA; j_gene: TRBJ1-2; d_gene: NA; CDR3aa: CASSGQGSNYGYTF; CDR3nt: TGTGCCAGCAGTGGACAAGGCTCTAACTATGGCTACACCTTC
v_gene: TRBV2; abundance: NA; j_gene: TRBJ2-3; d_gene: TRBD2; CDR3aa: CASSVAGATDTQYF; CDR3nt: TGTGCCAGCAGTGTAGCGGGGGCAACAGATACGCAGTATTTT
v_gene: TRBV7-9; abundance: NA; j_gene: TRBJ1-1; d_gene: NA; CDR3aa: CASLGGGLNTEAFF; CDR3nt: TGTGCCAGCCTAGGGGGTGGCCTGAACACTGAAGCTTTCTTT
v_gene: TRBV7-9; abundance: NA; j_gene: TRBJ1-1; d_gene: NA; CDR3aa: CASSLGAIMNTEAFF; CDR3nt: TGTGCCAGCAGCTTAGGGGCGATTATGAACACTGAAGCTTTCTTT
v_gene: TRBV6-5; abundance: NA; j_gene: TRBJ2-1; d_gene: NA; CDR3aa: CAISGLLGDEQFF; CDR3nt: TGTGCCATTTCGGGACTCCTCGGGGATGAGCAGTTCTTC
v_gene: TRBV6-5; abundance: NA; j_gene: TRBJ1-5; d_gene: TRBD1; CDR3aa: CASSTQGGQPQHF; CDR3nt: TGTGCCAGCAGTACACAGGGGGGTCAGCCCCAGCATTTT
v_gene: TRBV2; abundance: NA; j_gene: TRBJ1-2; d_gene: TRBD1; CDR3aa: CASDPRQGATSRGYTF; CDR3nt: TGTGCCAGCGATCCGCGACAGGGGGCTACTTCTAGGGGCTACACCTTC
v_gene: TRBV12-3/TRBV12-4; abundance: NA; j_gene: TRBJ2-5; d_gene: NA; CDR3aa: CASSPRRQETQYF; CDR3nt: TGTGCCAGCAGTCCAAGGAGGCAAGAGACCCAGTACTTC
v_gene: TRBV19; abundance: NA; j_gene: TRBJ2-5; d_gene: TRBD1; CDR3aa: CASSWGQGEETQYF; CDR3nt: TGTGCCAGTAGTTGGGGTCAGGGGGAGGAGACCCAGTACTTC
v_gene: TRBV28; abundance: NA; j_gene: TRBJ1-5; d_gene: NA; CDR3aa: CASSLKQGIKNQPQHF; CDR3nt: TGTGCCAGCAGTTTAAAACAGGGAATAAAGAATCAGCCCCAGCATTTT
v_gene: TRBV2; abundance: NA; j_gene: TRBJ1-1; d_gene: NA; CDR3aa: CASTGARNTEAFF; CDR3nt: TGTGCCAGCACAGGGGCGAGGAACACTGAAGCTTTCTTT
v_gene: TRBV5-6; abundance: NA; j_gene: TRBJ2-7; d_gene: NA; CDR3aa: CASSLSGYEQYF; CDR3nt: TGTGCCAGCAGCTTAAGCGGCTACGAGCAGTACTTC
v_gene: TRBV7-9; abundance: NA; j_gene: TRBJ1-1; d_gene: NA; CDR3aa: CASSFRNTEAFF; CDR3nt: TGTGCCAGCAGCTTCAGGAACACTGAAGCTTTCTTT
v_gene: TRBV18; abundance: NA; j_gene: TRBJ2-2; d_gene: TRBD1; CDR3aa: CASSRTGTGELFF; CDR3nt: TGTGCCAGCTCACGGACAGGAACCGGGGAGCTGTTTTTT
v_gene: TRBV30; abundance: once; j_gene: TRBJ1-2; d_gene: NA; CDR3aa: CAWSVPGLNYGYTF; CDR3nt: TGTGCCTGGAGTGTACCAGGGCTTAACTATGGCTACACCTTC
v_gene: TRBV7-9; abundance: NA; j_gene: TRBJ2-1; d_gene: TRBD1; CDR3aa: CASSFYRGNEQFF; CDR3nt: TGTGCCAGCAGCTTCTACAGGGGTAATGAGCAGTTCTTC
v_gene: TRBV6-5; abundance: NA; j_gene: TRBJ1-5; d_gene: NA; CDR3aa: CASSRNRAAGQPQHF; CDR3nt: TGTGCCAGCAGTCGAAACAGGGCTGCAGGGCAGCCCCAGCATTTT
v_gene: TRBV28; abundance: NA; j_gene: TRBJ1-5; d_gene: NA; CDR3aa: CASSPSNQPQHF; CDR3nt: TGTGCCAGCAGCCCAAGCAATCAGCCCCAGCATTTT
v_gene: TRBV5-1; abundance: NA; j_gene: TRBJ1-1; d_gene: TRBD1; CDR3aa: CASSFTTGTNTEAFF; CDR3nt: TGCGCCAGCAGCTTTACGACAGGGACGAACACTGAAGCTTTCTTT
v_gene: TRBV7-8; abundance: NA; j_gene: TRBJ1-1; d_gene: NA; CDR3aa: CASSSVGGNTEAFF; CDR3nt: TGTGCCAGCAGCTCCGTCGGCGGGAACACTGAAGCTTTCTTT
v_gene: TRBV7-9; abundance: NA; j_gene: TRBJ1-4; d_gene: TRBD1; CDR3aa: CASSLIRQGRNEKLFF; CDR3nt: TGTGCCAGCAGCTTAATAAGACAGGGACGTAATGAAAAACTGTTTTTT